The 13 T cell receptor beta chains reported below all come from one sample, sequenced in a study of blood T cell repertoires in COVID-19. Repertoires were generated with immunoSEQ multiplex PCR, while TCRdb's copy carries only in-frame clones and drops some. The sample lists 280,000 or so clones, just under 90% occurring once. Sequenced: PBMCs or T cells enriched from blood (not recorded which). All receptors come from a woman aged 50 to 65 who had been exposed to COVID-19.

This chain links TRBV28 with TRBJ2-1; 9 nucleotides agree with TRBD1. Unmatched junction bases numbered 3, after V lost 1 base and J lost 2 bases. CDR1 and CDR2 from the germline V gene are MDHEN and SYDVKM. CDR3 size: 16 residues. The CDR3 DNA reads as TGTGCCAGCAGTTTATTCCGGGACAGGGCCTACAATGAGCAGTTCTTC. Its translation is CASSLFRDRAYNEQFF.

This clone has at least ten counts. As DNA, the CDR3 is TGTGCCAGCAGTACAGGGGAGCCTGGAAACACCATATATTTT. Amino acids: CASSTGEPGNTIYF. The genes are TRBV27 and TRBJ1-3; 7 nucleotides match TRBD1. Losses at the gene ends were 5 bases for V and 2 bases for J; bases not matched to a gene: 3. CDR3 size: 14 residues. Germline V gene data show CDR1 as MNHEY and CDR2 as SMNVEV (reference sequence).

V and J are TRBV18 and TRBJ2-1, with D hard to call. V was cut by 2 bases and J by 10 bases, with 15 bases left in between. CDR1 is KGHSH, CDR2 LQKENI, per germline. The CDR3 extends over 14 amino acids. CDR3 sequence (DNA): TGTGCCAGCTCACCAGGAAGACAAGTCCTGGAGCAGTTCTTC. Encoded protein: CASSPGRQVLEQFF.

The J gene is TRBJ1-2, the V gene TRBV4-2; D is unclear. Germline assignment: CDR1 LGHNA and CDR2 YNFKEQ. The CDR3 extends over 15 amino acids. V gave up 0 bases and J gave up 1 base, with 9 bases separating them. The DNA of the CDR3 is TGTGCCAGCAGCCAAGATCCAGGAATTAACTATGGCTACACCTTC. Translation gives CASSQDPGINYGYTF.

The gene calls are TRBV14 and TRBJ2-7, with TRBD2 matching 9 bases. V lost 3 bases and J lost 2; bases outside the gene matches: 5. CDR1 SGHDN and CDR2 FVKESK come from the germline V gene. The CDR3 has 15 residues. The CDR3 is CASSQISGGPYEQYF. In nucleotides, the CDR3 is TGTGCCAGCAGCCAGATTAGCGGGGGTCCCTACGAGCAGTACTTC.

The V gene is TRBV5-1, the J gene TRBJ2-1; 7 bases are a match to TRBD2. Germline V gene sequence: CDR1 SGHRS, CDR2 YFSETQ. V lost 0 bases, J lost 1 base, and 7 bases stayed unmatched. This CDR3 is built from 17 residues. In DNA form, the CDR3 reads TGCGCCAGCAGCTTGGTGCCTAGCGGTAATTCCTACAATGAGCAGTTCTTC. It translates to CASSLVPSGNSYNEQFF. Based on the CDR3 plus reference TRBV5-1 and TRBJ2-1, the full variable domain is KAGVTQTPRYLIKTRGQQVTLSCSPISGHRSVSWYQQTPGQGLQFLFEYFSETQRNKGNFPGRFSGRQFSNSRSEMNVSTLELGDSALYLCASSLVPSGNSYNEQFFGPGTRLTVL.

The gene calls are TRBV7-9 and TRBJ1-1, with no clear D. This CDR3 has 15 residues. Trimming left V 5 bases short and J 1 base short, with 14 bases between. Germline-derived CDR1 and CDR2 are SEHNR and FQNEAQ (reference sequence). CDR3 nucleotide sequence: TGTGCCAGCAGCCTATTGGGCAACACGAACACTGAAGCTTTCTTT. Translated: CASSLLGNTNTEAFF.

The rearrangement links TRBV27 to TRBJ1-6; weak D call: TRBD1 (5 bases). Trimming pared 5 bases from V and 9 bases from J, leaving 14 bases between. CDR1 and CDR2 (germline): MNHEY, SMNVEV (reference sequence). This CDR3 has 14 amino acids. Written as DNA, the CDR3 is TGTGCCAGCAGTAAGGAGGGGTTGAGTTCACCCCTCCACTTT. Translated, it gives CASSKEGLSSPLHF.

The V and J genes are TRBV4-2 and TRBJ1-2, with D possibly TRBD1 on 6 matching bases. CDR3 size: 16 residues. Trimming stripped 4 bases from V and 10 bases from J, with 25 bases between. The germline V gene encodes CDR1 LGHNA and CDR2 YNFKEQ. CDR3: CASSPKSNTGSRFYTF. The CDR3 nucleotides read TGTGCCAGCAGCCCCAAGTCAAATACAGGGTCTCGATTCTACACCTTC.

This clone was counted a single time. This chain links TRBV29-1 with TRBJ1-3, with 8 bases lining up with TRBD1. Germline V CDR1 and CDR2: SQVTM, ANQGSEA. The CDR3 contains 14 residues. J was trimmed by 8 bases and V by 6 bases; bases with no gene match: 12. The DNA for the CDR3 is TGCAGCGTCGGCAGGGGGCGACTTAGGTACACCATATATTTT. Residues: CSVGRGRLRYTIYF.

This chain connects TRBV6-4 to TRBJ2-1, with 8 bases identical to TRBD2. V dropped 7 bases and J dropped 4; count of bases not matched to a gene: 6. The germline V gene has CDR1 MRHNA and CDR2 SNTAGT. The length of the CDR3 is 14 residues. This CDR3 reads CASKPLAAYNEQFF. The CDR3 nucleotides read TGTGCCAGCAAGCCACTAGCGGCGTACAATGAGCAGTTCTTC.

The V and J genes are TRBV4-1 and TRBJ1-1, with D perhaps matching TRBD1 (6 bases). Trimming stripped 1 base from V and 4 bases from J, with 13 bases between. The length of the CDR3 is 15 residues. Germline lookup yields CDR1 MGHRA and CDR2 YSYEKL. The CDR3, as DNA: TGCGCCAGCAGCCAAGGTGGGGGCTTGGGCACTGAAGCTTTCTTT. This encodes CASSQGGGLGTEAFF.

This clone was picked up a small number of times. The V call is TRBV30, the J call TRBJ1-6; a weak D match, TRBD1 (6 bases). V lost 3 bases and J 7 bases, leaving 16 bases between the germline ends. The CDR3 totals 15 residues. Germline CDR1 is GTSNPN and CDR2 is SVGIG (reference sequence). In DNA, the CDR3 is TGTGCCTGGAGGCCGGGGACATTCGGGAATTCACCCCTCCACTTT. Translated, it gives CAWRPGTFGNSPLHF.